This is a list of T cell receptor beta chains from one sample in a study of blood T cell repertoires in COVID-19. Assay used: immunoSEQ multiplex PCR; TCRdb lists only in-frame clones, some missing. The sample holds 65,000 or so clones, more than 65% seen once. Source material: peripheral blood. Source of these receptors: a woman in her seventies with acute or convalescent COVID-19. CDR3s include the opening cysteine and the closing phenylalanine or tryptophan. A D gene is named only where the DNA matches it firmly. Rows may omit the clone size; those that give it use once, few, many or a size class.

CDR3 protein,CDR3 DNA,J gene,V gene,D gene,clone size
CASSTGGVHQPQHF,TGTGCCAGTAGTACCGGGGGGGTACATCAGCCCCAGCATTTT,TRBJ1-5,TRBV19,-,-
CAWSGGGPYEQYF,TGTGCCTGGAGTGGAGGGGGCCCTTACGAGCAGTACTTC,TRBJ2-7,TRBV30,TRBD1,few
CASSHGIGDTQYF,TGTGCCAGCAGCCATGGTATCGGAGATACGCAGTATTTT,TRBJ2-3,TRBV11-3,-,once
CASSKDTDGSSYNSPLHF,TGTGCCAGCAGCAAAGACACGGACGGGAGCTCCTATAATTCACCCCTCCACTTT,TRBJ1-6,TRBV21-1,-,-
CASGKSGSSYNEQFF,TGTGCCAGCGGAAAAAGCGGGAGCTCCTACAATGAGCAGTTCTTC,TRBJ2-1,TRBV6-5,TRBD2,-
CAWNRGNYEQYF,TGTGCCTGGAATCGGGGTAACTACGAGCAGTACTTC,TRBJ2-7,TRBV30,-,few
CASSLRLAGEGTDTQYF,TGTGCCAGCAGCCTTCGACTAGCGGGGGAGGGCACAGATACGCAGTATTTT,TRBJ2-3,TRBV5-6,TRBD2,once
CASSIRGGNEQFF,TGTGCCAGTAGTATCAGGGGTGGCAATGAGCAGTTCTTC,TRBJ2-1,TRBV19,-,-
CASSPGAVRSTDTQYF,TGTGCCAGCTCACCAGGAGCGGTGAGAAGCACAGATACGCAGTATTTT,TRBJ2-3,TRBV18,-,few
CASSTYSVNEQFF,TGTGCCAGTAGTACATATAGTGTTAATGAGCAGTTCTTC,TRBJ2-1,TRBV19,-,-
CASRLSGETGELFF,TGTGCCAGCAGACTTTCGGGGGAAACCGGGGAGCTGTTTTTT,TRBJ2-2,TRBV28,-,-
CATSRDKRGRVYGYTF,TGTGCCACCAGCAGAGATAAAAGGGGGCGCGTCTATGGCTACACCTTC,TRBJ1-2,TRBV15,TRBD1,-
CASRIGLAGSNEQFF,TGTGCCAGCAGGATTGGACTAGCGGGCTCCAATGAGCAGTTCTTC,TRBJ2-1,TRBV2,TRBD2,-
CAWSEGPVQYF,TGTGCCTGGAGCGAGGGCCCTGTTCAGTACTTC,TRBJ2-7,TRBV30,-,-
CASRTGGNEQFF,TGTGCCAGCAGGACAGGGGGCAATGAGCAGTTCTTC,TRBJ2-1,TRBV2,TRBD1,-
CASSPLAGGTDTQYF,TGTGCCAGCAGCCCATTAGCGGGGGGCACAGATACGCAGTATTTT,TRBJ2-3,TRBV7-2,TRBD2,-
CSVATGATNEKLFF,TGCAGCGTCGCCACAGGGGCAACTAATGAAAAACTGTTTTTT,TRBJ1-4,TRBV29-1,TRBD1,-
CASSQASAETQYF,TGTGCCAGCAGCCAAGCCAGCGCAGAGACCCAGTACTTC,TRBJ2-5,TRBV3-1/TRBV3-2,-,-
CASGEGYEQYF,TGTGCCAGCGGGGAGGGTTACGAGCAGTACTTC,TRBJ2-7,TRBV6-6,TRBD2,-
CASPTGGDQETQYF,TGTGCCAGCCCAACCGGCGGGGACCAAGAGACCCAGTACTTC,TRBJ2-5,TRBV28,-,-
CAWSGGLGANVLTF,TGTGCCTGGAGTGGGGGGCTTGGGGCCAACGTCCTGACTTTC,TRBJ2-6,TRBV30,-,-
CASSQNAGQGANIQYF,TGCGCCAGCAGCCAAAATGCGGGACAGGGGGCAAACATTCAGTACTTC,TRBJ2-4,TRBV5-1,TRBD1,-
CASSVVGSELFF,TGTGCCAGCAGCGTCGTCGGTTCGGAGCTGTTTTTT,TRBJ2-2,TRBV5-6,-,few
CASSHGQLGYGYTF,TGTGCCAGCAGCCATGGACAGCTCGGCTATGGCTACACCTTC,TRBJ1-2,TRBV3-1/TRBV3-2,-,-
CAWSVLVNTGELFF,TGTGCCTGGAGTGTACTCGTGAACACCGGGGAGCTGTTTTTT,TRBJ2-2,TRBV30,-,-
CAISEQQGLDEQFF,TGTGCCATCAGTGAACAACAGGGTTTAGATGAGCAGTTCTTC,TRBJ2-1,TRBV10-3,-,-
CASSLTSGGTYNEQFF,TGTGCCAGCAGCTTGACTAGCGGGGGGACCTACAATGAGCAGTTCTTC,TRBJ2-1,TRBV7-7,TRBD2,-
CASSPGAGTYNEQFF,TGTGCCAGCTCACCGGGTGCCGGGACCTACAATGAGCAGTTCTTC,TRBJ2-1,TRBV18,-,-
CASSFDSGELFF,TGTGCCAGCAGCTTTGACTCCGGGGAGCTGTTTTTT,TRBJ2-2,TRBV7-3,-,few
CASSLAAGILYEQYF,TGTGCCAGCAGCTTGGCAGCGGGGATCCTCTACGAGCAGTACTTC,TRBJ2-7,TRBV11-2,TRBD2,-
CASKERGNQETQYF,TGTGCCAGTAAGGAGCGGGGGAATCAGGAGACCCAGTACTTC,TRBJ2-5,TRBV19,TRBD2,-
CASSPITRPQETQYF,TGTGCCAGCAGCCCAATTACTAGACCGCAAGAGACCCAGTACTTC,TRBJ2-5,TRBV7-9,-,-
CASSIGPGSGNTIYF,TGTGCCAGTAGTATAGGTCCCGGCTCTGGAAACACCATATATTTT,TRBJ1-3,TRBV19,-,-
CASSIYRQGRGGELFF,TGTGCCAGTAGTATCTACCGACAGGGTCGGGGCGGGGAGCTGTTTTTT,TRBJ2-2,TRBV19,TRBD1,-
CASSPLDQPQHF,TGTGCCAGCAGCCCGTTAGATCAGCCCCAGCATTTT,TRBJ1-5,TRBV9,-,-
CASSLALEYTGELFF,TGTGCCAGCAGCTTAGCTCTAGAATACACCGGGGAGCTGTTTTTT,TRBJ2-2,TRBV11-2,-,-
CASSEVQGSQYF,TGTGCCAGCAGTGAAGTCCAGGGTTCGCAGTATTTT,TRBJ2-3,TRBV6-1,-,-
CSVEASPGPSYNEQFF,TGCAGCGTTGAGGCTTCCCCAGGGCCCTCTTACAATGAGCAGTTCTTC,TRBJ2-1,TRBV29-1,-,-
CATRTGTGEGGNEKLFF,TGTGCCACTAGGACCGGGACAGGGGAGGGAGGTAATGAAAAACTGTTTTTT,TRBJ1-4,TRBV10-3,TRBD1,-
CARRRDDRDRGLDEQFF,TGTGCCAGAAGGAGGGACGACCGGGACAGGGGTTTGGATGAGCAGTTCTTC,TRBJ2-1,TRBV5-3,TRBD1,-
CASREQGAGTEAFF,TGTGCCAGCAGGGAACAGGGGGCGGGGACTGAAGCTTTCTTT,TRBJ1-1,TRBV2,TRBD1,-
CASRGEVGETQYF,TGTGCCAGCCGGGGTGAGGTCGGAGAGACCCAGTACTTC,TRBJ2-5,TRBV2,-,once
CASSLGLIPTGMEEKLFF,TGTGCCAGCAGCTTAGGCCTCATCCCGACGGGGATGGAGGAAAAACTGTTTTTT,TRBJ1-4,TRBV11-2,-,-
CASSSQLAGGETQYF,TGTGCCAGCAGTTCTCAACTAGCGGGAGGCGAGACCCAGTACTTC,TRBJ2-5,TRBV6-6,TRBD2,-
CASSRAGQETQYF,TGTGCCAGCTCACGGGCAGGGCAAGAGACCCAGTACTTC,TRBJ2-5,TRBV18,-,-
CSASGTGVEQYF,TGCAGCGCCTCCGGGACAGGGGTCGAGCAGTACTTC,TRBJ2-7,TRBV29-1,TRBD1,-
CASSQVTGGNEKLFF,TGTGCCAGCAGCCAAGTGACAGGGGGTAATGAAAAACTGTTTTTT,TRBJ1-4,TRBV14,TRBD1,-
CASSRYSNQPQHF,TGTGCCAGCAGCCGGTATAGCAATCAGCCCCAGCATTTT,TRBJ1-5,TRBV7-8,-,-
CASSFSGGSGNTQYF,TGTGCCAGCAGCTTTAGCGGGGGTTCGGGGAATACGCAGTATTTT,TRBJ2-3,TRBV7-2,TRBD2,-
CASSENPGGSTDTQYF,TGCGCCAGCAGTGAAAACCCGGGGGGGAGCACAGATACGCAGTATTTT,TRBJ2-3,TRBV10-1,TRBD2,-
CASSVGTNYNEQFF,TGTGCCAGCAGCGTAGGGACAAATTACAATGAGCAGTTCTTC,TRBJ2-1,TRBV9,-,-
CASSPGGSGAREKLFF,TGTGCCAGCAGCCCGGGGGGGTCAGGGGCGCGTGAAAAACTGTTTTTT,TRBJ1-4,TRBV5-8,-,-
CASSRANTGELFF,TGTGCCAGCAGTAGAGCGAACACCGGGGAGCTGTTTTTT,TRBJ2-2,TRBV11-2,-,-
CASSLGPSGGPFVNEQFF,TGTGCCAGCAGCTTGGGCCCGAGCGGGGGCCCCTTCGTCAATGAGCAGTTCTTC,TRBJ2-1,TRBV5-4,TRBD2,-
CAISEGTSPHSYNEQFF,TGTGCCATCAGTGAAGGAACTAGCCCCCACTCCTACAATGAGCAGTTCTTC,TRBJ2-1,TRBV10-3,-,-